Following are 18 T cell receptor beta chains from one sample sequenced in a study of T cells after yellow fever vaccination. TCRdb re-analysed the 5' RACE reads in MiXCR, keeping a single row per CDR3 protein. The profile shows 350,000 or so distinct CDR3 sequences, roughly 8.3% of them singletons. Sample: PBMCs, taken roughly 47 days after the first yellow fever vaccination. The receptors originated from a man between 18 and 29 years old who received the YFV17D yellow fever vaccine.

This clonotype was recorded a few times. The CDR3 DNA follows: TGTGCCAGCAGTTTTAGGAGGGACGAGCAGTTCTTC. Protein: CASSFRRDEQFF. The chain joins TRBV28 to TRBJ2-1; a weak D match, TRBD2 (6 bases). Trimming removed 3 bases at V and 10 bases at J, with 10 bases between. There are 12 residues in the CDR3. Germline V lookup: CDR1 MDHEN, CDR2 SYDVKM.

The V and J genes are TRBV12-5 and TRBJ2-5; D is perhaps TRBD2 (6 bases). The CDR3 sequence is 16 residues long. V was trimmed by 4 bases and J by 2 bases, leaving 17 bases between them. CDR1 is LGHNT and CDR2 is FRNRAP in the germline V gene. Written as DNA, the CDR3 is TGTGCTAGTGGTTCTCCGCGGGGTACCCTTCAAGAGACCCAGTACTTC. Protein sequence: CASGSPRGTLQETQYF.

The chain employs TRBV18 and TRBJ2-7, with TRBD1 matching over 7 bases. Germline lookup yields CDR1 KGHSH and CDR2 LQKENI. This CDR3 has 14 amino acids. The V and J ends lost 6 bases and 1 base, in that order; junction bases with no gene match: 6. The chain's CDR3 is CASSPDRQSYEQYF. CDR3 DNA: TGTGCCAGCTCGCCGGACAGGCAGTCCTACGAGCAGTACTTC.

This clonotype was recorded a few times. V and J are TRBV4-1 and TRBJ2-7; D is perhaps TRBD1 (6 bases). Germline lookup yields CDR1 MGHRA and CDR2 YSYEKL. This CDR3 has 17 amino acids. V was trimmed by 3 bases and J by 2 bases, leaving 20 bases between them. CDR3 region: CASSQTWAGALPYEQYF. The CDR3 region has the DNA TGCGCCAGCAGCCAGACGTGGGCAGGGGCCTTACCCTACGAGCAGTACTTC.

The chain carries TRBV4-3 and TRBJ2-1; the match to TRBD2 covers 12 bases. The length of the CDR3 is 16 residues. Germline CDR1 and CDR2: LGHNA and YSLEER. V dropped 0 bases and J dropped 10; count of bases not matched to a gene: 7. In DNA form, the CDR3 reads TGCGCCAGCAGCCAAGACGGGACTAGCGGGCATAAGGAGCAGTTCTTC. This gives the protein CASSQDGTSGHKEQFF.

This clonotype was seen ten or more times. CDR3 DNA: TGTGCCAGCAGTCTTGGGGACGTCACAGATACGCAGTATTTT. Its translation is CASSLGDVTDTQYF. The gene calls are TRBV12-3 or TRBV12-4 and TRBJ2-3, with D perhaps given as TRBD1 or TRBD2 (5 bases each). Trimming shortened V by 5 bases and J by 2 bases, and 11 bases separated the two germline ends. The CDR3 sequence is 14 residues long.

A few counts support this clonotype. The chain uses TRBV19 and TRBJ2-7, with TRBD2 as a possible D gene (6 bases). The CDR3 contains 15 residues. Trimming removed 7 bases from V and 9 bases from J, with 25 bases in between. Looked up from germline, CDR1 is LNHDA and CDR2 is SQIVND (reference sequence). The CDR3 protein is CASTATSQAGLVQYF. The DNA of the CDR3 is TGTGCCAGTACCGCCACTAGCCAGGCCGGTTTAGTGCAGTACTTC. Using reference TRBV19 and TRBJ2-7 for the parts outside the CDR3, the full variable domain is DGGITQSPKYLFRKEGQNVTLSCEQNLNHDAMYWYRQDPGQGLRLIYYSQIVNDFQKGDIAEGYSVSREKKESFPLTVTSAQKNPTAFYLCASTATSQAGLVQYFGPGTRLTVT.

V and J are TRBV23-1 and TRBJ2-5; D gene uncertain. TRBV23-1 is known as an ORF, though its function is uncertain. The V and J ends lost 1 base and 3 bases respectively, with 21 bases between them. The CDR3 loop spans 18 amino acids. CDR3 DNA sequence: TGCGCCAGCAGTCAATGTTTGCATTTCAGGCTACCCGAAGAGACCCAGTACTTC. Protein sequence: CASSQCLHFRLPEETQYF.

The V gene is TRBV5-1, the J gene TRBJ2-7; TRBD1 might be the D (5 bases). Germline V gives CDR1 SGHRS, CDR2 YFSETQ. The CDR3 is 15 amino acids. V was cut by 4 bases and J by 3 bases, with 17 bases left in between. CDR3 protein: CASSPGGYDSYEQYV. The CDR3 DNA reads TGCGCCAGCAGCCCCGGCGGCTACGACAGCTACGAGCAGTACGTC.

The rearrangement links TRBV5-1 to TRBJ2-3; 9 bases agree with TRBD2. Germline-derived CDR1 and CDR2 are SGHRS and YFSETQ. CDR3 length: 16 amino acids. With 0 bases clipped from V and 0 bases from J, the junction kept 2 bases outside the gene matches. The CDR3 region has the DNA TGCGCCAGCAGCTTGGGACTAGCGGTTAGCACAGATACGCAGTATTTT. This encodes CASSLGLAVSTDTQYF.

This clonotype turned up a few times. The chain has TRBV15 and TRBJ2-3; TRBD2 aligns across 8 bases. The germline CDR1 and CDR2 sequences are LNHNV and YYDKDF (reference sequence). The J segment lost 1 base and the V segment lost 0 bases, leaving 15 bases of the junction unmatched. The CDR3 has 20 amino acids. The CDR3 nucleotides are TGTGCCACCAGCAGAGAAGGATCTGGGTTTGGGACTAGGGGCACAGATACGCAGTATTTT. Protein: CATSREGSGFGTRGTDTQYF.

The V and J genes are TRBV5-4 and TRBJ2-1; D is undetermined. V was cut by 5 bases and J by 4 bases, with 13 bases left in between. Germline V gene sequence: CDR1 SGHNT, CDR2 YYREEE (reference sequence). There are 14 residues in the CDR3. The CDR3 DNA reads TGTGCCAGCAGTCGACTGGATAATTACAATGAGCAGTTCTTC. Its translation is CASSRLDNYNEQFF.

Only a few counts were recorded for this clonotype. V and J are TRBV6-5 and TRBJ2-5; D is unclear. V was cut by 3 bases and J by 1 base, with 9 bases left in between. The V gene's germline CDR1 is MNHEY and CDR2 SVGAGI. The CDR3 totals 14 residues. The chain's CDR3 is CASSYTNSQETQYF. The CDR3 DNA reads TGTGCCAGCAGTTATACTAACAGCCAAGAGACCCAGTACTTC.

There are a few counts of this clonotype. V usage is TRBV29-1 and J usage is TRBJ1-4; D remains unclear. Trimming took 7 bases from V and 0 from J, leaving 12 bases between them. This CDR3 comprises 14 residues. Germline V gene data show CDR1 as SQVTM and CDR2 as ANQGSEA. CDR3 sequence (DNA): TGCAGCGCCCGGCGTGGGGCAACTAATGAAAAACTGTTTTTT. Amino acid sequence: CSARRGATNEKLFF.

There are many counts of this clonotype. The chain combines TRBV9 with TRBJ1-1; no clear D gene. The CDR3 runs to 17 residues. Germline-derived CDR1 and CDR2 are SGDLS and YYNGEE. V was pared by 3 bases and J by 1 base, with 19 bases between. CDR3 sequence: CASSGPRGPGTNTEAFF. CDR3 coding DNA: TGTGCCAGCAGCGGACCGAGAGGTCCGGGAACGAACACTGAAGCTTTCTTT.

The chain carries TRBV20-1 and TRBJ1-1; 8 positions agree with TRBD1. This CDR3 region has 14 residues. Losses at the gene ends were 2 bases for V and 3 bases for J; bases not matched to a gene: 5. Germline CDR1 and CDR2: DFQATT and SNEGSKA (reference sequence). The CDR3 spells CSARTTGADTEAFF. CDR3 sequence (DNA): TGCAGTGCTAGAACGACAGGGGCGGACACTGAAGCTTTCTTT.

The CDR3 region has the DNA TGCAGCACCGGACAGGGAATCTCCTACGAGCAGTACGTC. It is translated as CSTGQGISYEQYV. The chain has TRBV20-1 and TRBJ2-7; the match to TRBD1 covers 8 bases. Germline assignment: CDR1 DFQATT and CDR2 SNEGSKA (reference sequence). This CDR3 has 13 amino acids.

The CDR3 DNA is TGTGCCAGCAGCGTCTCTGAAGTGGGGGCAGGCTTCTATGGCTACACCTTC. Protein: CASSVSEVGAGFYGYTF. The chain links TRBV9 to TRBJ1-2, with D possibly being TRBD1 (6 bases). The CDR3 consists of 17 residues. The V and J ends lost 2 bases and 4 bases respectively, with 21 bases between them. Germline V gene lookup returns CDR1 SGDLS and CDR2 YYNGEE.